This T cell receptor beta chain derives from a study of T cell changes during pregnancy in multiple sclerosis. V dropped 7 bases and J dropped 5 bases, with 8 bases sitting between them. The CDR3 covers 10 residues. Germline V gene lookup returns CDR1 SQVTM and CDR2 ANQGSEA. Clones were sequenced by immunoSEQ multiplex PCR, and TCRdb holds only the in-frame ones, with some missing. Among about 51,000 clones listed, 85% to 95% were seen once. The specimen comprised peripheral blood, sampled in the second trimester of pregnancy. The source is a female donor with multiple sclerosis, enrolled in a pregnancy study. The chain combines TRBV29-1 with TRBJ2-5; a weak D match, TRBD2 (6 bases). CDR3 bases: TGCAGCGCTGGGGGGGAGACCCAGTACTTC. This gives the protein CSAGGETQYF. Looking up the rest from reference TRBV29-1 and TRBJ2-5 gives the full variable domain: SAVISQKPSRDICQRGTSLTIQCQVDSQVTMMFWYRQQPGQSLTLIATANQGSEATYESGFVIDKFPISRPNLTFSTLTVSNMSPEDSSIYLCSAGGETQYFGPGTRLLVL.